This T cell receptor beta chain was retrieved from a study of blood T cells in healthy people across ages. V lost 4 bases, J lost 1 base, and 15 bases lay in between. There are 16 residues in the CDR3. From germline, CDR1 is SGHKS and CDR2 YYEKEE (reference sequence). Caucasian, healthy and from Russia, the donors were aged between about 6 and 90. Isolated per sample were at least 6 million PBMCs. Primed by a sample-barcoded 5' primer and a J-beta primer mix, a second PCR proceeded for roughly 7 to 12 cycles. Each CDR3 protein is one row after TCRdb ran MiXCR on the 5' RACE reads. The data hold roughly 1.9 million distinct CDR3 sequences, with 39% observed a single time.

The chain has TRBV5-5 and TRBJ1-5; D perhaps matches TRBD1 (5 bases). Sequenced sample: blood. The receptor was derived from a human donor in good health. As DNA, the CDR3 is TGTGCCAGCAGCGTGGGGCCGGGCGGGAGCAATCAGCCCCAGCATTTT. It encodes CASSVGPGGSNQPQHF.